A single sample is the source of the 14 T cell receptor beta chains below, sequenced in a study of blood T cells in healthy people across ages. Through a sample-barcoded 5' primer and a J-beta primer mix, a second PCR was run for roughly 7 to 11 cycles. Using its own MiXCR run on the 5' RACE reads, TCRdb lists one record per CDR3 protein. The table shows 850,000 to 1,000,000 distinct CDR3 sequences, with just over 50% occurring only once. The specimen sequenced was blood. The receptors were sampled from a woman in her fifties or sixties in good health.

The J gene is TRBJ2-3, the V gene TRBV12-3 or TRBV12-4, with TRBD2 matching 9 bases. This CDR3 comprises 15 residues. V shed 8 bases and J 5 bases; nucleotides not matched to a gene: 11. Written as DNA, the CDR3 is TGTGCCAGCGTCGGCGGGAGGGCCGCGGTAGATACGCAGTATTTT. Its protein is CASVGGRAAVDTQYF.

The chain couples TRBV3-1 to TRBJ2-7; TRBD2 might be the D (5 bases). Germline V CDR1 and CDR2: LGHDT, YNNKEL (reference sequence). This CDR3 is 15 amino acids long. V shed 1 base and J shed 2 bases, with 12 bases lying between them. Here the CDR3 reads CASSQAVGEPYEQYF. Written as DNA, the CDR3 is TGTGCCAGCAGCCAAGCGGTCGGGGAGCCCTACGAGCAGTACTTC.

The chain uses TRBV20-1 and TRBJ2-3, with 8 bases aligning to TRBD2. With 6 bases clipped from V and 6 bases from J, the junction kept 8 bases outside the gene matches. This CDR3 is built from 13 residues. Germline V gives CDR1 DFQATT, CDR2 SNEGSKA (reference sequence). The CDR3 region has the DNA TGCAGTGCGGAAGCGGGAGAATTGGATACGCAGTATTTT. Protein sequence: CSAEAGELDTQYF.

V gene TRBV2 combines with J gene TRBJ2-1, with 10 bases matching TRBD2. The CDR3 contains 15 residues. Trimming took 4 bases from V and 10 from J; bases not matched to a gene: 10. CDR1 SNHLY and CDR2 FYNNEI come from the germline V gene. This CDR3 reads CASSANSGRVQEQFF. The CDR3 DNA reads TGTGCCAGCAGTGCAAACAGCGGGAGGGTCCAAGAGCAGTTCTTC.

Many counts were recorded for this clonotype. DNA for the CDR3: TGTGCCAGCAGCAAAGAGGGGTACGAGCAGTACTTC. Encoded protein: CASSKEGYEQYF. V usage is TRBV21-1 and J usage is TRBJ2-7; the table assigns TRBD1, which was not confirmed against the DNA. TRBV21-1 is a pseudogene locus. CDR3 size: 12 residues.

This clonotype was seen more than once but under ten times. The CDR3 region is CASSRPASESYNSPLHF. The CDR3, as DNA: TGCGCCAGCAGCCGGCCGGCATCCGAGTCCTATAATTCACCCCTCCACTTT. V and J are TRBV4-1 and TRBJ1-6, with unresolved D. Trimming removed 4 bases from V and 1 base from J, with 14 bases in between. CDR1 is MGHRA, CDR2 YSYEKL, per germline. This CDR3 spans 17 amino acids.

This chain links TRBV7-9 with TRBJ2-7, with 7 positions matching TRBD1. Germline-derived CDR1 and CDR2 are SEHNR and FQNEAQ (reference sequence). The CDR3 extends over 14 amino acids. The junction had 6 bases not matched to a gene; V was cut back by 2 bases and J by 5 bases. CDR3 in DNA: TGTGCCAGCAGCTTAAGGGACAGTTGGAACGAGCAGTACTTC. As protein: CASSLRDSWNEQYF.

This clonotype turned up a few times. This chain joins TRBV30 and TRBJ1-2; D gene uncertain. Trimming left V 6 bases short and J 8 bases short, with 13 bases between. This CDR3 has 11 amino acids. The germline V gene has CDR1 GTSNPN and CDR2 SVGIG (reference sequence). The CDR3 here is CACQVPIGYTF. The CDR3 bases are TGTGCCTGCCAAGTACCAATCGGCTACACCTTC.

Worth noting for this clonotype: One junction end disagrees with the germline gene, perhaps due to a read error. The V and J genes are TRBV7-2 and TRBJ2-4, with D unresolved. Germline lookup yields CDR1 SGHTA and CDR2 FQGNSA. The CDR3 is 15 residues long. The CDR3 sequence is CASSGPLGAKNIQNF. The CDR3 DNA follows: TGTGCCAGCAGCGGTCCTCTAGGTGCCAAAAACATTCAGAACTTC.

This clonotype was observed a handful of times. The V gene is TRBV7-9, the J gene TRBJ1-2; TRBD1 is a possible D gene (6 bases). The germline V gene encodes CDR1 SEHNR and CDR2 FQNEAQ (reference sequence). Trimming took 3 bases from V and 4 from J, leaving 12 bases between them. The CDR3 totals 14 residues. The DNA of the CDR3 is TGTGCCAGCAGCTTTGCAGGGGAGAGCTATGGCTACACCTTC. As protein: CASSFAGESYGYTF.

This chain links TRBV20-1 with TRBJ1-5, with D hard to call. Per germline, CDR1 DFQATT and CDR2 SNEGSKA (reference sequence). The CDR3 has 13 amino acids. The V and J ends lost 3 bases and 7 bases respectively, with 13 bases between them. CDR3: CSASGLSSQPQHF. The CDR3 bases are TGCAGTGCTAGCGGGCTTTCTAGCCAGCCCCAGCATTTT.

V is TRBV28 and J is TRBJ2-7, with a tentative D call TRBD1 (6 bases). The germline CDR1 and CDR2 sequences are MDHEN and SYDVKM. V was pared by 5 bases and J by 3 bases, with 23 bases between. The CDR3 length is 17 residues. This chain's CDR3 is CASSPLFGSQGSYEQYF. The CDR3, as DNA: TGTGCCAGCAGTCCCCTGTTCGGGTCACAGGGTAGCTACGAGCAGTACTTC.

This clonotype has a handful of counts. The V and J genes are TRBV27 and TRBJ2-7; D may correspond to TRBD1 or TRBD2 (5 bases each). V was trimmed by 4 bases and J by 2 bases, leaving 24 bases between them. This CDR3 has 18 amino acids. CDR1 and CDR2 from the germline V gene are MNHEY and SMNVEV (reference sequence). The CDR3 loop is CASSSRITSDGAPYEQYF. The CDR3 nucleotides are TGTGCCAGCAGTTCACGCATCACTTCGGACGGGGCTCCCTACGAGCAGTACTTC.

The V call is TRBV20-1, the J call TRBJ2-5, with D perhaps TRBD2 (6 bases). The J call could be wrong; TRBJ2-7 is a better fit for the DNA end. The germline CDR1 and CDR2 sequences are DFQATT and SNEGSKA (reference sequence). The CDR3 loop spans 16 amino acids. CDR3 nucleotide sequence: TGCAGTGCTAGTTTGGGTCGAGGACTACGGGCCCACGAGCAGTACTTC. Amino acids: CSASLGRGLRAHEQYF.